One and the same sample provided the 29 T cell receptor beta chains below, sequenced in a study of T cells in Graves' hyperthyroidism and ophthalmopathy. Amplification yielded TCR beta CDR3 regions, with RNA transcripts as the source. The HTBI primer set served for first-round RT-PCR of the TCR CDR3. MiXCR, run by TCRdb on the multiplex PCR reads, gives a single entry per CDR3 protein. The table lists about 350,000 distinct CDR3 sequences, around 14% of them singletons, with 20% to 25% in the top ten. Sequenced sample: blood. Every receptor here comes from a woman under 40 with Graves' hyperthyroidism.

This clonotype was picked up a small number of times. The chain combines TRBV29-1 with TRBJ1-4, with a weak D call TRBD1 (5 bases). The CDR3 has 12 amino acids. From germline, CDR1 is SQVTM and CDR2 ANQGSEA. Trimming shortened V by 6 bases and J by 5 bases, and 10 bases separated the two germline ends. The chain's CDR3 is CSVEGRNEKLFF. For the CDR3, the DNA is TGCAGCGTGGAGGGGAGAAATGAAAAACTGTTTTTT.

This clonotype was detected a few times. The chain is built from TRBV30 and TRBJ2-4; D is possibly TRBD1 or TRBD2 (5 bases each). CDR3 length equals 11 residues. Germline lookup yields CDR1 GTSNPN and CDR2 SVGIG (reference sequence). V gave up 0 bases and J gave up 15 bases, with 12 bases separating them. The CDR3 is CAWSVGDQSYF. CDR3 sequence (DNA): TGTGCCTGGAGTGTAGGGGACCAGTCGTACTTC. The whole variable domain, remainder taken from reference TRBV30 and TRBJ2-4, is SQTIHQWPATLVQPVGSPLSLECTVEGTSNPNLYWYRQAAGRGLQLLFYSVGIGQISSEVPQNLSASRPQDRQFILSSKKLLLSDSGFYLCAWSVGDQSYFGAGTRLSVL.

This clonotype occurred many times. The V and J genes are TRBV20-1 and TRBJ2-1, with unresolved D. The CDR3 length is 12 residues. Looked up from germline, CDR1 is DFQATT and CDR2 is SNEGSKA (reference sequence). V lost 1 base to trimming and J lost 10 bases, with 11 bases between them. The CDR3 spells CSARGAAREQFF. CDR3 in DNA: TGCAGTGCTAGAGGAGCAGCGCGCGAGCAGTTCTTC.

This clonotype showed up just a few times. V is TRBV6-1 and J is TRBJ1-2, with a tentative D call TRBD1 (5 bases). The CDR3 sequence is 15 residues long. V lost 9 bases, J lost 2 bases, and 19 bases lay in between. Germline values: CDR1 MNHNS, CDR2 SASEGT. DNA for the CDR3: TGTGCCAGTCTACTCGACAGCGGAACGAACTATGGCTACACCTTC. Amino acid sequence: CASLLDSGTNYGYTF.

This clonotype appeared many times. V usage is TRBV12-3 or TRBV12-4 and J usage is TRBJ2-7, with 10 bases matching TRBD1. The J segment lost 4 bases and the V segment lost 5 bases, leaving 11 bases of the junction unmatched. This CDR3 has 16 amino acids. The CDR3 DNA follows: TGTGCCAGCAGTCCTAGCGGACAGGGGGGCTGGTACGAGCAGTACTTC. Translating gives CASSPSGQGGWYEQYF.

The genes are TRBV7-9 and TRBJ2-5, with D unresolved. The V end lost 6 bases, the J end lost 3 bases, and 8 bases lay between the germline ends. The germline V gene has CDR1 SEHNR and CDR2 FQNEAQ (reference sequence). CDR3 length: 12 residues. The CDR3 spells CASRGVKETQYF. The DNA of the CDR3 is TGTGCCAGCAGGGGTGTCAAAGAGACCCAGTACTTC. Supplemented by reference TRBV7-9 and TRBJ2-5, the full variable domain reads DTGVSQNPRHKITKRGQNVTFRCDPISEHNRLYWYRQTLGQGPEFLTYFQNEAQLEKSRLLSDRFSAERPKGSFSTLEIQRTEQGDSAMYLCASRGVKETQYFGPGTRLLVL.

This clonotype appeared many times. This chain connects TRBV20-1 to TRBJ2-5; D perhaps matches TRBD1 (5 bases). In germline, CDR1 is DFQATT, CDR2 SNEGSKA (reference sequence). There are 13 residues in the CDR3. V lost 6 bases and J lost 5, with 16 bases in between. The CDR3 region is CSANQGITETQYF. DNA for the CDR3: TGCAGTGCCAATCAGGGTATTACCGAGACCCAGTACTTC.

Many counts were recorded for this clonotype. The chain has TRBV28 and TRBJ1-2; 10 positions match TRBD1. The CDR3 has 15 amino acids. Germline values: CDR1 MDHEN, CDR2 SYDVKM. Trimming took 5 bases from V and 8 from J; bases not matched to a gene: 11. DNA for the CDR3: TGTGCCAGCAGTCCGACCGCGACAGGGGGCTACGGCTACACCTTC. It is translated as CASSPTATGGYGYTF.

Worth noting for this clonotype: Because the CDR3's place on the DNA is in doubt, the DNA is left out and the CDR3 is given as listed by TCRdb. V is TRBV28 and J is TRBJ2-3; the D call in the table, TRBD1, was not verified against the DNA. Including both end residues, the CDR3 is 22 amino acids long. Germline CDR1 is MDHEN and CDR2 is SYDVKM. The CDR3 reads CASSLGDIQYFGAGTGTDTQYF.

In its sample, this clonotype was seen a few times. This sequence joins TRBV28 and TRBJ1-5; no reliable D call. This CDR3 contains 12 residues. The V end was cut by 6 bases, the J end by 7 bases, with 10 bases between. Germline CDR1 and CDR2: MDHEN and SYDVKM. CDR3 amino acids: CASSGSTQPQHF. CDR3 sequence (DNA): TGTGCCAGCAGCGGCAGCACGCAGCCCCAGCATTTT.

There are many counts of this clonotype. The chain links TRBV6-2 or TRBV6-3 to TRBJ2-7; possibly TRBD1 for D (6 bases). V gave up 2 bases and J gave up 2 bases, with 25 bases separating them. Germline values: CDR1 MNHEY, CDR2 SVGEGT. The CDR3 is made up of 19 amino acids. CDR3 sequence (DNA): TGTGCCAGCAGTTACGCCAACTATCTACAGGGCCCGGGACCCTACGAGCAGTACTTC. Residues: CASSYANYLQGPGPYEQYF.

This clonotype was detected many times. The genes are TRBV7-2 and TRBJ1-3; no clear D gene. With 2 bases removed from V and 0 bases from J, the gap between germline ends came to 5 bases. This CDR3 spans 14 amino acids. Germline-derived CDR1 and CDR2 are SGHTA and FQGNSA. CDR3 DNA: TGTGCCAGCAGCTTACGGGCCTCTGGAAACACCATATATTTT. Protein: CASSLRASGNTIYF.

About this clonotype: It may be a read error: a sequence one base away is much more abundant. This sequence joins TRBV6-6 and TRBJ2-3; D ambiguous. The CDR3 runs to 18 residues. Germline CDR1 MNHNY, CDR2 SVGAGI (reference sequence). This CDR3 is CAGSYSVGRIATTDTQYF. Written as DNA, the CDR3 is TGTGCCGGCAGTTACTCTGTCGGCAGAATAGCTACCACAGATACGCAGTATTTT.

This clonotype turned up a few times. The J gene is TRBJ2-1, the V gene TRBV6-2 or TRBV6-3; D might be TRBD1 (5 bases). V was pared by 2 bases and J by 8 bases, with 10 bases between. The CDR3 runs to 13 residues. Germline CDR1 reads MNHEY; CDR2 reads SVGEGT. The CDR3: CASSYGREYEQFF. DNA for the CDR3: TGTGCCAGCAGTTACGGCAGGGAATATGAGCAGTTCTTC.

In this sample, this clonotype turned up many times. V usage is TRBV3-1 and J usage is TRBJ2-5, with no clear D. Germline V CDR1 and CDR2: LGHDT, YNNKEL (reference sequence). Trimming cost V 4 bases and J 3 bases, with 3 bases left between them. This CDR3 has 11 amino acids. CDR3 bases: TGTGCCAGCAGCCGAGAAGAGACCCAGTACTTC. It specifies CASSREETQYF.

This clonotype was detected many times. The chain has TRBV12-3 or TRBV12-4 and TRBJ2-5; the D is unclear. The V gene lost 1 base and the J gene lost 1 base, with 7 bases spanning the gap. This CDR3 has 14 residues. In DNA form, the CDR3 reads TGTGCCAGCAGTTTAGGTCCCAGCCAAGAGACCCAGTACTTC. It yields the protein CASSLGPSQETQYF.

The CDR3: CASSSTSGTSYNEQFF. The DNA for the CDR3 is TGTGCCAGCTCATCAACTAGCGGGACTTCCTACAATGAGCAGTTCTTC. V usage is TRBV18 and J usage is TRBJ2-1; 10 bases fit TRBD2. The CDR3 covers 16 residues. Per the germline V gene, CDR1 is KGHSH and CDR2 is LQKENI. Trimming at V came to 5 bases and at J to 1 base, leaving 5 bases not matched to a gene.

The CDR3 spells CASSFGGQGLAGGRLYEQYF. As DNA, the CDR3 is TGTGCCAGCAGTTTCGGGGGGCAGGGACTAGCGGGAGGGCGACTTTACGAGCAGTACTTC. The chain joins TRBV28 to TRBJ2-7, with 16 bases matching TRBD2. There are 20 residues in the CDR3. V was clipped by 3 bases and J by 4 bases; unmatched bases: 15. The V gene's germline CDR1 is MDHEN and CDR2 SYDVKM.

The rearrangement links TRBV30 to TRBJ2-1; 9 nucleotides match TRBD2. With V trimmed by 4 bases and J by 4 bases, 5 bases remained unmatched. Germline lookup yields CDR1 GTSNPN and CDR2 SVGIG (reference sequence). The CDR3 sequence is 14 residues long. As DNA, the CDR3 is TGTGCCTGGACTCTAGCGGGGTTTTACAATGAGCAGTTCTTC. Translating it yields CAWTLAGFYNEQFF. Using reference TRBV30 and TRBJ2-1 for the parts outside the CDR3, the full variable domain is SQTIHQWPATLVQPVGSPLSLECTVEGTSNPNLYWYRQAAGRGLQLLFYSVGIGQISSEVPQNLSASRPQDRQFILSSKKLLLSDSGFYLCAWTLAGFYNEQFFGPGTRLTVL.

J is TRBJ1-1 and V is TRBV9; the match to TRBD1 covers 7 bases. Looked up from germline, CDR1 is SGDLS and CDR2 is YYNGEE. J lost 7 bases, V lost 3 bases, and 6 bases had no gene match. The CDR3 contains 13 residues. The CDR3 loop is CASSDQGVGEAFF. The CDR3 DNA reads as TGTGCCAGCAGCGACCAGGGGGTTGGTGAAGCTTTCTTT.

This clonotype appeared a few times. The CDR3 sequence is CAWRSINEQFF. CDR3 DNA sequence: TGTGCCTGGAGGTCAATAAACGAGCAGTTCTTC. The chain is built from TRBV30 and TRBJ2-1; D not resolved. Trimming pared 3 bases from V and 10 bases from J, leaving 10 bases between. The CDR3 totals 11 residues. CDR1 is GTSNPN and CDR2 is SVGIG in the germline V gene (reference sequence). The complete variable domain, with remaining parts taken from reference TRBV30 and TRBJ2-1, reads SQTIHQWPATLVQPVGSPLSLECTVEGTSNPNLYWYRQAAGRGLQLLFYSVGIGQISSEVPQNLSASRPQDRQFILSSKKLLLSDSGFYLCAWRSINEQFFGPGTRLTVL.

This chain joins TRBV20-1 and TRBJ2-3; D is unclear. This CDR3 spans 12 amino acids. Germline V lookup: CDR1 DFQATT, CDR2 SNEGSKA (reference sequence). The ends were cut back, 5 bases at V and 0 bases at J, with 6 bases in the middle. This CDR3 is CSADGSTDTQYF. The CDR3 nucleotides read TGCAGTGCTGACGGTAGCACAGATACGCAGTATTTT.

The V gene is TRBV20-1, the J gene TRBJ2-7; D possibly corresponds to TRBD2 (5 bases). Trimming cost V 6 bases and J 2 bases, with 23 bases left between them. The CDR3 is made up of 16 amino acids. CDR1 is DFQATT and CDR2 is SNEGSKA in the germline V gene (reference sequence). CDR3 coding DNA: TGCAGTGCGAGGGCGCTGCGAGGAGCCTCAGCCTACGAGCAGTACTTC. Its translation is CSARALRGASAYEQYF.

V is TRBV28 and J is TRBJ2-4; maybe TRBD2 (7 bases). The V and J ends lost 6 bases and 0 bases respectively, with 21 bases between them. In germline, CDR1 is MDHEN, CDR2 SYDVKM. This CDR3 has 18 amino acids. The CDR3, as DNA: TGTGCCAGCAGCCCGAGGGGGGGGCGGGAGCTAGCCAAAAACATTCAGTACTTC. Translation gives CASSPRGGRELAKNIQYF. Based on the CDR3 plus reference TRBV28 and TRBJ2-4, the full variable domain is DVKVTQSSRYLVKRTGEKVFLECVQDMDHENMFWYRQDPGLGLRLIYFSYDVKMKEKGDIPEGYSVSREKKERFSLILESASTNQTSMYLCASSPRGGRELAKNIQYFGAGTRLSVL.

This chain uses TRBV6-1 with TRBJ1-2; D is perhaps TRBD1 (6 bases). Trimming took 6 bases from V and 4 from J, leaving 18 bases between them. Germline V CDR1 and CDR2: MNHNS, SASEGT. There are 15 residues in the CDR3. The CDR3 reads CASRMEGVGGYGYTF. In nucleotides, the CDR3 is TGTGCCAGCAGGATGGAGGGGGTAGGGGGCTATGGCTACACCTTC.

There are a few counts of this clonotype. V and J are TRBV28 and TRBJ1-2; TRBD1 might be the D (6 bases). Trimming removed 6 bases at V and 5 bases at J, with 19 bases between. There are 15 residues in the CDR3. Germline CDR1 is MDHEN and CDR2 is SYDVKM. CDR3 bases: TGTGCCAGCAGAAATTCCGGGGGCCCCGCGTATGGCTACACCTTC. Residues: CASRNSGGPAYGYTF.

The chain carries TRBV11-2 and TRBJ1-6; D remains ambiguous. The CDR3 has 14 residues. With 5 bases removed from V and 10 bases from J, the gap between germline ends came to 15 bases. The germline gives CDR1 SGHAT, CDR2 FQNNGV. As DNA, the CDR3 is TGTGCCAGCAGCATCGCAAAATATGCCTCACCCCTCCACTTT. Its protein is CASSIAKYASPLHF.

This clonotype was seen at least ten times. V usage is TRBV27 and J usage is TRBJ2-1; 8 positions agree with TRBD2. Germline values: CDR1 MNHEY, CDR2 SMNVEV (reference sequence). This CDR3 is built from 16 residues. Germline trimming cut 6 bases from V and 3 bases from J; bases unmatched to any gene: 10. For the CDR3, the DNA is TGTGCCAGCAGGCCGATCACGGGACTAGACTACAATGAGCAGTTCTTC. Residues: CASRPITGLDYNEQFF.

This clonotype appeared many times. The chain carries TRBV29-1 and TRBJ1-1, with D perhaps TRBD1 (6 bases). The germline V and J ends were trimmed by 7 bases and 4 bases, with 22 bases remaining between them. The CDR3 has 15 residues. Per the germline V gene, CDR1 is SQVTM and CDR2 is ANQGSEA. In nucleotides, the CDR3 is TGCAGCGCTGGGGGCGTCGACGGTAAGGGCACTGAAGCTTTCTTT. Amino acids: CSAGGVDGKGTEAFF.